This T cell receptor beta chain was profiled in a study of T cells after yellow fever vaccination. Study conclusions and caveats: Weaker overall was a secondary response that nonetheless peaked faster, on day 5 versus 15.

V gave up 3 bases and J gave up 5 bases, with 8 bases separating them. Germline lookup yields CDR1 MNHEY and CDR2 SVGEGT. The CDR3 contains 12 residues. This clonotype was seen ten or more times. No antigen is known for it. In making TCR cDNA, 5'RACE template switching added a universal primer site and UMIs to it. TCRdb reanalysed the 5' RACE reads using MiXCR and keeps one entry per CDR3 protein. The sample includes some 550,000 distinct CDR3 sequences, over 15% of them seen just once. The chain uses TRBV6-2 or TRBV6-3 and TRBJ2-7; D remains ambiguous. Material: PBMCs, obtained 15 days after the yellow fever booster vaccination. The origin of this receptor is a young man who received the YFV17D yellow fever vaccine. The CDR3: CASSYEIHEQYF. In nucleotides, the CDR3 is TGTGCCAGCAGTTATGAGATCCACGAGCAGTACTTC.